A selection of T cell receptor beta chains follows, all from one sample in a study of identical twins. Each CDR3 protein gets one entry after TCRdb re-called the 5' RACE reads with MiXCR. The sample has 700,000 to 950,000 distinct CDR3 sequences; over 9% are singletons. These sequences were also reported in another study, on yellow fever vaccine responses in identical twins.

Specimen: PBMCs. The receptors were sampled from a woman younger than 30 in good health. The CDR3 runs from the conserved cysteine through the conserved F or W. Each record gives: CDR3 DNA, CDR3 protein, clone size, D gene, V gene, J gene. The D gene is left open where the match is weak. Only part of the rows carry a size: once, few, many, or a class if the clone is expanded.

TGTGCCAGCAGCGGGGGGCCAAACAATGAGCAGTTCTTC	CASSGGPNNEQFF	few	NA	TRBV9	TRBJ2-1
TGCGCCAGCCGCGATAGCGCATCCTACAATGAGCAGTTCTTC	CASRDSASYNEQFF	few	NA	TRBV5-1	TRBJ2-1
TGTGCCAGCAGCTTAAACTACTGGGCGGCTAGTAACCCGCCGGAGACCCAGTACTTC	CASSLNYWAASNPPETQYF	few	NA	TRBV7-3	TRBJ2-5
TGCAGTGCTGGCAGGGGGAAGAGCTCCTACAATGAGCAGTTCTTC	CSAGRGKSSYNEQFF	few	TRBD1	TRBV20-1	TRBJ2-1
TGCAGCGCTGTTCTAACAGGGTTTAATGAAAAACTGTTTTTT	CSAVLTGFNEKLFF	NA	NA	TRBV29-1	TRBJ1-4
TGTGCCAGCAGCCAAGAGGAAGGAGACTATGGCTACACCTTC	CASSQEEGDYGYTF	few	NA	TRBV3-1	TRBJ1-2
TGTGCCACCAGCAGAGATAGGAGGGGCCCAGGGGTCGAGCAGTACTTC	CATSRDRRGPGVEQYF	few	NA	TRBV15	TRBJ2-7
TGCAGTGCGGAGAGGTCGGGAGGGCCGTACAATGAGCAGTTCTTC	CSAERSGGPYNEQFF	few	TRBD2	TRBV20-1	TRBJ2-1
TGCGCCAGCAGCGAAGAATCCGGGACAGGCAATTCACCCCTCCACTTT	CASSEESGTGNSPLHF	few	TRBD1	TRBV5-1	TRBJ1-6
TGTGCCACCCAAAGTGGACAGGCCAGCAATCAGCCCCAGCATTTT	CATQSGQASNQPQHF	few	TRBD1	TRBV24-1	TRBJ1-5
TGTGCCAGCAGCCAAGATGGACGCCTCGGCTACAATGAGCAGTTCTTC	CASSQDGRLGYNEQFF	few	NA	TRBV3-1	TRBJ2-1
TGTGCCACCAGTGACCTGCGACTAGCGGGAGAGGATACGCAGTATTTT	CATSDLRLAGEDTQYF	few	TRBD2	TRBV24-1	TRBJ2-3
TGTGCCAGCAGCTTAGCCCTCGGACTCTCCTACGAGCAGTACTTC	CASSLALGLSYEQYF	NA	NA	TRBV7-8	TRBJ2-7
TGCAGTGCTAGAGACGGCGGGGGGGGCACCGGGGAGCTGTTTTTT	CSARDGGGGTGELFF	few	TRBD2	TRBV20-1	TRBJ2-2
TGTGCCAGCAGCTTTCAGGCAACCACCGGGGAGCTGTTTTTT	CASSFQATTGELFF	few	NA	TRBV5-6	TRBJ2-2
TGTGCCATCAGTGATAAGGGACGGGGAACTGAAGCTTTCTTT	CAISDKGRGTEAFF	many	NA	TRBV10-3	TRBJ1-1
TGTGCCAGCAGCTCTTCTGGTATGGCGACAGCGAACACCGGGGAGCTGTTTTTT	CASSSSGMATANTGELFF	NA	NA	TRBV11-1	TRBJ2-2
TGCAGTGCTAGAACTGGAGGGGTAACAGATACGCAGTATTTT	CSARTGGVTDTQYF	NA	NA	TRBV20-1	TRBJ2-3
TGTGCCAGCAGCCAAGAGCCCGCGGAGGCGGGTGAGCAGTTCTTC	CASSQEPAEAGEQFF	NA	NA	TRBV3-1	TRBJ2-1
TGTGCCAGCAGCTCTTCGGGACTCAGCACAGATACGCACTATTTT	CASSSSGLSTDTHYF	NA	NA	TRBV7-9	TRBJ2-3
TGTGCCAGCAGTCTTACCTGGGGTGCCCAAGAGACCCAGTACTTC	CASSLTWGAQETQYF	NA	NA	TRBV2	TRBJ2-5
TGTGCCAGCAGCGGGTCCAGGGTTTTTTTCGGGACCCAGTACTTC	CASSGSRVFFGTQYF	NA	NA	TRBV7-2	TRBJ2-5
TGTGCCAGCAGTCTATTGGGACAGGGCAAGGGTCGGCAGTACTTC	CASSLLGQGKGRQYF	many	TRBD1	TRBV12-3/TRBV12-4	TRBJ2-7
TGCGCCAGCAGCCCCCACCAGGGACAGGGAATCCATGAGCAGTTCTTC	CASSPHQGQGIHEQFF	few	TRBD1	TRBV5-1	TRBJ2-1
TGTGCCAGCAGCCCAGTACCCCTAGGCCCAGATACGCAGTATTTT	CASSPVPLGPDTQYF	few	NA	TRBV7-9	TRBJ2-3
TGTGCCAGCAGTTCCGCGGGACAGTGGGGATCACCCCTCCACTTT	CASSSAGQWGSPLHF	NA	TRBD1	TRBV7-2	TRBJ1-6
TGTGCCAGCAGCTGGGGACAGGGGAGCAATCAGCCCCAGCATTTT	CASSWGQGSNQPQHF	NA	TRBD1	TRBV5-5	TRBJ1-5
TGTGCCAGCAGCCCCCCTACTGTTCACGAGCAGTACTTC	CASSPPTVHEQYF	NA	NA	TRBV7-2	TRBJ2-7
TGTGCCAGCAGTTTAGCGCTCCGGGGGAGCTCCTGCGAGCAGTACTTC	CASSLALRGSSCEQYF	NA	NA	TRBV12-3/TRBV12-4	TRBJ2-7
TGCGCCAGCAGCTTAGGGGAAGTAAGCACAGATACGCAGTATTTT	CASSLGEVSTDTQYF	few	NA	TRBV5-1	TRBJ2-3
TGCGCCAGCACCCTGGGGCCGACAGAGGGCGAGCAGTACTTC	CASTLGPTEGEQYF	few	NA	TRBV5-1	TRBJ2-7
TGTGCCAGCACCGCCGGGACAGGGGGCTCCGGGACCAAAAACATTCAGTACTTC	CASTAGTGGSGTKNIQYF	few	TRBD1	TRBV7-8	TRBJ2-4
TGTGCCAGCTACTATGGAGACACTGAAGCTTTCTTT	CASYYGDTEAFF	many	NA	TRBV2	TRBJ1-1
TGTGCCAGCAGCGTAGACGGATTTGCAGATACGCAGTATTTT	CASSVDGFADTQYF	few	NA	TRBV9	TRBJ2-3
TGCGCCAGCAAGGGGGACATAACCTACCAAGAGACCCAGTACTTC	CASKGDITYQETQYF	many	NA	TRBV5-1	TRBJ2-5
TGTGCCAGCAGCGTAGACCCCCTGAACACTGAAGCTTTCTTT	CASSVDPLNTEAFF	few	NA	TRBV9	TRBJ1-1
TGTGCCAGCAGCCAAGACCCCGGGGGTCCCGGGGAGCTGTTTTTT	CASSQDPGGPGELFF	NA	NA	TRBV3-1	TRBJ2-2
TGCGCCAGAGACAGGTTTCGGTGGGAGACCCAGTACTTC	CARDRFRWETQYF	few	NA	TRBV5-1	TRBJ2-5
TGTGCCAGCACCATAAACAGGGGGCCGGCAGATACGCAGTATTTT	CASTINRGPADTQYF	many	TRBD1	TRBV6-1	TRBJ2-3
TGTGCCATCAGTGAGGAGGGGAGAGAGTCGGTTCAGTACTTC	CAISEEGRESVQYF	many	NA	TRBV10-3	TRBJ2-4
TGTGCCAGCGCTCCCCGGGGCTTGGACTATGGCTACACCTTC	CASAPRGLDYGYTF	few	NA	TRBV12-3/TRBV12-4	TRBJ1-2
TGCGCCAGCAGCCAAGAATTGGTGGGACCGAACTACAATGAGCAGTTCTTC	CASSQELVGPNYNEQFF	NA	NA	TRBV4-1	TRBJ2-1
TGCGCCAGCAGCTCCGGGATGTACAATGAGCAGTTCTTC	CASSSGMYNEQFF	few	NA	TRBV4-1	TRBJ2-1
TGTGCCAGCAGTTACGACAGGGGTAGGGGTGAAGCTTTCTTT	CASSYDRGRGEAFF	many	TRBD1	TRBV6-5	TRBJ1-1
TGTGCCACCAGTCCAACGAGATGGGTAGGGACAGGGAGCACCGGGGAGCTGTTTTTT	CATSPTRWVGTGSTGELFF	NA	TRBD1	TRBV24-1	TRBJ2-2
TGCAGCGTTGATGGACTAGCGGGAACCTACAATGAGCAGTTCTTC	CSVDGLAGTYNEQFF	NA	TRBD2	TRBV29-1	TRBJ2-1
TGCAGTGCTAGCCCGACCCGGGACAGGGGACTCGGTGGTCTCCCGTTCTTC	CSASPTRDRGLGGLPFF	many	TRBD1	TRBV20-1	TRBJ2-1
TGTGCCAGCTCACCCACATCGGGCCTACCCAGTGAGCAGTTCTTC	CASSPTSGLPSEQFF	NA	NA	TRBV18	TRBJ2-1
TGTGCCAGCAGCTTCCGGCTAGGGTTGGAGACCCAGTACTTC	CASSFRLGLETQYF	NA	NA	TRBV7-7	TRBJ2-5
TGCGCCAGCAGCTTGGCACGGTGGGACAGGCTTGATGGCAATGAGCAGTTCTTC	CASSLARWDRLDGNEQFF	NA	TRBD1	TRBV5-1	TRBJ2-1
TGCAGCGTCGGACAGCTACAAGAGACCCAGTACTTC	CSVGQLQETQYF	NA	NA	TRBV29-1	TRBJ2-5
TGTGCCAGCACCGGAGGGACAGGGGGCGATGTCGGGGAGCTGTTTTTT	CASTGGTGGDVGELFF	many	TRBD1	TRBV11-2	TRBJ2-2
TGTGCCAGCAGTTTAGGTTATTTTGCTCAGGGTGGCGGCTACACCTTC	CASSLGYFAQGGGYTF	NA	NA	TRBV12-3/TRBV12-4	TRBJ1-2
TGTGCCAGCAGCCACTGGACAGGGAAGGACTACGAGCAGTACTTC	CASSHWTGKDYEQYF	many	TRBD1	TRBV7-8	TRBJ2-7
TGTGCCAGCAGCTTATCAGCGTCTAACAATGTGCCCTACGAGCAGTACTTC	CASSLSASNNVPYEQYF	NA	NA	TRBV7-6	TRBJ2-7
TGTGCCAGCAGCTCCCCTTTTGGTGTAAACACCGGGGAGCTGTTTTTT	CASSSPFGVNTGELFF	NA	NA	TRBV7-3	TRBJ2-2
TGTGCCACCAGTGATTTTAAGACGGGGGGCTACAATGAGCAGTTCTTC	CATSDFKTGGYNEQFF	many	TRBD2	TRBV24-1	TRBJ2-1
TGTGCCACCAGTGATTCTCCGACTAGCGAGTCGGATACGCAGTATTTT	CATSDSPTSESDTQYF	many	TRBD2	TRBV24-1	TRBJ2-3
TGTGCCAGCTCACCCCCCGCGGGGAGCACAGATACGCAGTATTTT	CASSPPAGSTDTQYF	NA	NA	TRBV18	TRBJ2-3